Each of the 32 T cell receptor beta chains below was sequenced from the same sample in a study of cytomegalovirus exposure and HLA in healthy donors. Use of 60 Vbeta and 13 Jbeta primers characterized the PCR. Some clones are missing from TCRdb's copy, which holds only in-frame ones; the method was immunoSEQ multiplex PCR. There are over 110,000 clones in the sample; about four fifths occur only once, and roughly 6.2% lies in the top ten. The sample taken for sequencing was PBMCs. The receptor set was obtained from a woman between 40 and 50 years old in good health and CMV-seropositive.

J is TRBJ2-7 and V is TRBV5-1; TRBD1 aligns across 8 bases. Looked up from germline, CDR1 is SGHRS and CDR2 is YFSETQ. CDR3 length: 15 residues. Unmatched junction bases numbered 6, after V lost 4 bases and J lost 0 bases. The CDR3 region has the DNA TGCGCCAGCAGCCAGGGACAGGAGAGCTCCTACGAGCAGTACTTC. Translating it yields CASSQGQESSYEQYF.

J is TRBJ2-7 and V is TRBV19, with D possibly matching TRBD2 (6 bases). Looked up from germline, CDR1 is LNHDA and CDR2 is SQIVND (reference sequence). With 0 bases removed from V and 2 bases from J, the gap between germline ends came to 11 bases. The CDR3 has 15 residues. CDR3 DNA sequence: TGTGCCAGTAGTATAGACGTCGGAGGGCCCTACGAGCAGTACTTC. Translation gives CASSIDVGGPYEQYF.

This sequence joins TRBV27 and TRBJ2-3; tentative D call: TRBD2 (6 bases). The CDR3 loop spans 16 amino acids. Germline assignment: CDR1 MNHEY and CDR2 SMNVEV (reference sequence). V lost 6 bases to trimming and J lost 6 bases, with 22 bases between them. The CDR3 here is CASRTAGTRTADTQYF. DNA of the CDR3: TGTGCCAGCAGAACGGCCGGGACTCGGACGGCGGATACGCAGTATTTT.

This sequence joins TRBV6-1 and TRBJ1-4; D perhaps matches TRBD1 (6 bases). V lost 9 bases and J lost 8, with 7 bases in between. The CDR3 runs to 10 residues. The germline V gene encodes CDR1 MNHNS and CDR2 SASEGT. CDR3 coding DNA: TGTGCCAGTGGGACAGAAAAACTGTTTTTT. The encoded protein is CASGTEKLFF.

This chain joins TRBV5-5 and TRBJ2-7, with 12 bases lining up with TRBD1. Per germline, CDR1 SGHKS and CDR2 YYEKEE (reference sequence). V shed 0 bases and J 6 bases; nucleotides not matched to a gene: 13. The CDR3 has 18 residues. CDR3 sequence reads: CASSLGHKPGQGAFEQYF. Written as DNA, the CDR3 is TGTGCCAGCAGCTTGGGACATAAACCGGGACAGGGGGCATTCGAGCAGTACTTC.

The chain joins TRBV30 to TRBJ2-1, with 10 bases identical to TRBD2. The V gene end was trimmed by 7 bases and the J gene end by 0 bases; junction bases not matched to a gene: 27. The CDR3 spans 22 residues. CDR1 GTSNPN and CDR2 SVGIG come from the germline V gene (reference sequence). CDR3 DNA sequence: TGTGCCTCCCCCCATGTACCTAGCGGGGGATTCCGGCCACTCAACTCCTACAATGAGCAGTTCTTC. It translates to CASPHVPSGGFRPLNSYNEQFF.

The CDR3 DNA sequence: TGTGCCACGCGGGAGGGGGGGAACATTCAGTACTTC. Encoded protein: CATREGGNIQYF. The chain links TRBV10-3 to TRBJ2-4, with TRBD2 matching 9 bases. This CDR3 has 12 amino acids. J was trimmed by 7 bases and V by 10 bases; bases with no gene match: 5. Per the germline V gene, CDR1 is ENHRY and CDR2 is SYGVKD.

This chain uses TRBV7-8 with TRBJ2-1; 7 positions match TRBD2. The CDR3 runs 14 residues. V lost 4 bases to trimming and J lost 7 bases; unmatched junction nucleotides: 7. Germline CDR1 SGHVS, CDR2 FQNEAQ. In DNA form, the CDR3 reads TGTGCCAGCAGCTACTCGGGGGAGGGGAATGAGCAGTTCTTC. Translating it yields CASSYSGEGNEQFF.

The genes are TRBV27 and TRBJ2-3, with TRBD2 matching over 7 bases. Trimming removed 4 bases from V and 4 bases from J; junction bases left unmatched: 11. Germline V gene data show CDR1 as MNHEY and CDR2 as SMNVEV (reference sequence). This CDR3 has 16 amino acids. The CDR3 nucleotides read TGTGCCAGCAGTTGGGGAGGGAGCGGAGGTCCAGATACGCAGTATTTT. Its translation is CASSWGGSGGPDTQYF.

This rearrangement joins TRBV18 to TRBJ2-6; D may be TRBD1 (5 bases). V lost 1 base and J 2 bases, leaving 9 bases between the germline ends. Germline V gene lookup returns CDR1 KGHSH and CDR2 LQKENI. The CDR3 runs to 16 residues. The CDR3 here is CASSPLSGTGANVLTF. DNA for the CDR3: TGTGCCAGCTCACCACTATCAGGGACTGGGGCCAACGTCCTGACTTTC.

This rearrangement joins TRBV15 to TRBJ2-5; 11 bases agree with TRBD1. V lost 5 bases, J lost 4 bases, and 6 bases stayed unmatched. CDR1 is LNHNV, CDR2 YYDKDF, per germline (reference sequence). The CDR3 totals 15 residues. CDR3 DNA: TGTGCCACCAGCTTGGGACAGGGGGGACCAGAGACCCAGTACTTC. Translated, it gives CATSLGQGGPETQYF.

V and J are TRBV5-5 and TRBJ2-1; 7 nucleotides align to TRBD2. This CDR3 spans 13 amino acids. The V segment lost 4 bases and the J segment 8 bases; nucleotides outside the gene matches: 6. Germline V gene sequence: CDR1 SGHKS, CDR2 YYEKEE (reference sequence). The CDR3 DNA follows: TGTGCCAGCAGCGGGACTAATTCCGATGAGCAGTTCTTC. As protein: CASSGTNSDEQFF.

This sequence joins TRBV28 and TRBJ2-1; 11 bases fit TRBD2. Germline trimming cut 4 bases from V and 6 bases from J; bases unmatched to any gene: 8. Germline-derived CDR1 and CDR2 are MDHEN and SYDVKM. This CDR3 has 16 residues. This CDR3 reads CASSSNSGRGINEQFF. The DNA for the CDR3 is TGTGCCAGCAGTTCCAATAGCGGGAGGGGGATCAATGAGCAGTTCTTC.

The genes are TRBV7-2 and TRBJ2-1; TRBD2 matches 10 bases. The CDR3 consists of 13 residues. Trimming at V came to 5 bases and at J to 6 bases, leaving 1 base not matched to a gene. Germline values: CDR1 SGHTA, CDR2 FQGNSA. In DNA, the CDR3 is TGTGCCAGCAGCAGGACTAGCGGCAATGAGCAGTTCTTC. The encoded protein is CASSRTSGNEQFF.

This chain uses TRBV6-5 with TRBJ2-1; the D gene is possibly TRBD1 (6 bases). The V gene's germline CDR1 is MNHEY and CDR2 SVGAGI. The length of the CDR3 is 13 residues. Trimming pared 2 bases from V and 10 bases from J, leaving 12 bases between. CDR3 in amino acids: CASSYGRGTEQFF. The CDR3 DNA follows: TGTGCCAGCAGTTACGGAAGGGGGACGGAGCAGTTCTTC.

This clone was seen only once. V is TRBV2 and J is TRBJ1-5, with 10 bases identical to TRBD1. CDR3 length: 15 residues. The germline V gene encodes CDR1 SNHLY and CDR2 FYNNEI. V lost 4 bases, J lost 2 bases, and 2 bases stayed unmatched. For the CDR3, the DNA is TGTGCCAGCAGTGGACAGGGGGCAGGCAATCAGCCCCAGCATTTT. Its protein is CASSGQGAGNQPQHF.

The chain combines TRBV28 with TRBJ2-5; D unclear. The J call is uncertain, as TRBJ2-7 better fits the DNA end. Germline loops: CDR1 MDHEN, CDR2 SYDVKM. The CDR3 is 12 amino acids. CDR3 in DNA: TGTGCCAGCAGTTTACCTTACTACGAGCAGTACTTC. Its protein product is CASSLPYYEQYF.

The V and J genes are TRBV2 and TRBJ2-5; 12 bases fit TRBD2. This CDR3 contains 16 residues. Germline CDR1 SNHLY, CDR2 FYNNEI. V lost 7 bases, J lost 4 bases, and 10 bases stayed unmatched. The CDR3 sequence is CASNRLAGVVLETQYF. CDR3 sequence (DNA): TGTGCCAGCAATCGACTAGCGGGAGTGGTGTTAGAGACCCAGTACTTC.

CDR3 residues: CASTKREQETQYF. Here the CDR3 DNA reads TGTGCCAGCACCAAGCGGGAACAAGAGACCCAGTACTTC. The chain links TRBV7-2 to TRBJ2-5; 7 positions agree with TRBD2. The CDR3 sequence is 13 residues long. The germline CDR1 and CDR2 sequences are SGHTA and FQGNSA. With V trimmed by 7 bases and J by 2 bases, 4 bases remained unmatched.

This clone was detected only once. J is TRBJ2-5 and V is TRBV6-6; 8 bases are a match to TRBD2. With 4 bases clipped from V and 5 bases from J, the junction kept 6 bases outside the gene matches. The length of the CDR3 is 14 residues. The germline V gene has CDR1 MNHNY and CDR2 SVGAGI (reference sequence). The CDR3 bases are TGTGCCAGCAGTTCCCCAAGCGGGAGTGAGACCCAGTACTTC. Translated, it gives CASSSPSGSETQYF.

V usage is TRBV19 and J usage is TRBJ1-4, with D possibly TRBD1 on 5 matching bases. V was trimmed by 3 bases and J by 7 bases, leaving 15 bases between them. CDR3 length: 15 residues. Germline-derived CDR1 and CDR2 are LNHDA and SQIVND (reference sequence). In nucleotides, the CDR3 is TGTGCCAGTAGTATCCCAGGGATGGGTATTGAAAAACTGTTTTTT. Amino acids: CASSIPGMGIEKLFF.

CDR3 protein: CASSLSGGSQPQHF. DNA for the CDR3: TGTGCCAGCAGTTTATCAGGGGGCAGTCAGCCCCAGCATTTT. This sequence joins TRBV6-5 and TRBJ1-5, with TRBD1 matching over 8 bases. The CDR3 extends over 14 amino acids. Trimming removed 4 bases from V and 6 bases from J; junction bases left unmatched: 5. Germline assignment: CDR1 MNHEY and CDR2 SVGAGI.

This sequence joins TRBV5-1 and TRBJ2-3, with 13 bases lining up with TRBD2. Trimming took 3 bases from V and 6 from J; bases not matched to a gene: 4. The CDR3 has 15 amino acids. CDR1 is SGHRS and CDR2 is YFSETQ in the germline V gene. In DNA, the CDR3 is TGCGCCAGCAGCTACGGACTAGCGGGAGTGGATACGCAGTATTTT. Its protein product is CASSYGLAGVDTQYF.

V is TRBV6-6 and J is TRBJ1-5, with D possibly TRBD1 on 6 matching bases. From germline, CDR1 is MNHNY and CDR2 SVGAGI (reference sequence). Trimming removed 2 bases at V and 7 bases at J, with 9 bases between. The CDR3 totals 13 residues. CDR3 in amino acids: CASSYAQGQPQHF. CDR3 coding DNA: TGTGCCAGCAGTTACGCACAGGGCCAGCCCCAGCATTTT.

In this sample, this clone turned up a few times. Compared with germline, one end of the junction differs, possibly owing to a read error. The genes are TRBV7-9 and TRBJ2-7, with 12 bases matching TRBD2. This CDR3 is built from 16 residues. Germline values: CDR1 SEHNR, CDR2 FQNEAQ (reference sequence). The CDR3 region has the DNA TGTTCCAGCAGCTTATCACTAGCGGGAGGTCACTACGAGCAGTACTTC. It specifies CSSSLSLAGGHYEQYF.

The CDR3: CASSPRGQDGYTF. DNA for the CDR3: TGTGCCAGCTCACCACGGGGGCAGGATGGCTACACCTTC. This chain links TRBV18 with TRBJ1-2, with D possibly being TRBD1 (6 bases). Trimming took 1 base from V and 6 from J, leaving 9 bases between them. CDR3 size: 13 residues. Germline V lookup: CDR1 KGHSH, CDR2 LQKENI.

The gene calls are TRBV6-5 and TRBJ1-2; no clear D. V was trimmed by 7 bases and J by 7 bases, leaving 13 bases between them. The germline V gene encodes CDR1 MNHEY and CDR2 SVGAGI. CDR3 size: 12 residues. The CDR3 loop reads CASTLGGGGYTF. CDR3 DNA: TGTGCCAGCACCTTAGGAGGCGGTGGCTACACCTTC.

The chain is built from TRBV23-1 and TRBJ2-5, with 8 bases aligning to TRBD2. TRBV23-1 is reported as an ORF; its role is uncertain. The CDR3 has 17 amino acids. J gave up 1 base and V 0 bases, and 7 bases lay outside the gene matches. The CDR3 nucleotides are TGCGCCAGCAGTCAATCCGGACTAGCAGCTATCCAAGAGACCCAGTACTTC. Translating gives CASSQSGLAAIQETQYF.

This clone was detected once. The chain joins TRBV5-4 to TRBJ2-1; 9 nucleotides align to TRBD1. Trimming took 4 bases from V and 10 from J; bases not matched to a gene: 3. CDR1 is SGHNT and CDR2 is YYREEE in the germline V gene (reference sequence). This CDR3 region has 12 residues. The CDR3, as DNA: TGTGCCAGCAGCATGGGACAGGGCGAGCAGTTCTTC. Its translation is CASSMGQGEQFF.

The chain couples TRBV30 to TRBJ2-5, with TRBD2 matching 8 bases. TRBJ2-7 matches the DNA end more closely, so the J call is doubtful. From germline, CDR1 is GTSNPN and CDR2 SVGIG (reference sequence). The CDR3 is 15 amino acids. CDR3 coding DNA: TGTGCCTGGAGGGCAGCGGGAGCTGGTTCCTACGAGCAGTACTTC. Residues: CAWRAAGAGSYEQYF.

V gene TRBV7-9 combines with J gene TRBJ1-1, with 8 positions matching TRBD1. The CDR3 totals 13 residues. Trimming cost V 8 bases and J 3 bases; bases outside gene matches: 5. Germline V gene lookup returns CDR1 SEHNR and CDR2 FQNEAQ (reference sequence). CDR3 DNA sequence: TGTGCCAGCGTGGCAGGGGGCCACACTGAAGCTTTCTTT. Amino acid sequence: CASVAGGHTEAFF.

The chain has TRBV5-1 and TRBJ2-1; 14 nucleotides match TRBD2. From germline, CDR1 is SGHRS and CDR2 YFSETQ. CDR3 length: 17 residues. V lost 2 bases, J lost 5 bases, and 6 bases stayed unmatched. The CDR3 region is CASSLRPTSGRDNEQFF. DNA for the CDR3: TGCGCCAGCAGCTTAAGACCGACTAGCGGGAGGGACAATGAGCAGTTCTTC. The full variable domain, completed using reference TRBV5-1 and TRBJ2-1, is KAGVTQTPRYLIKTRGQQVTLSCSPISGHRSVSWYQQTPGQGLQFLFEYFSETQRNKGNFPGRFSGRQFSNSRSEMNVSTLELGDSALYLCASSLRPTSGRDNEQFFGPGTRLTVL.